Each of the 21 T cell receptor beta chains below was sequenced from the same sample in a study of cytomegalovirus exposure and HLA in healthy donors. A multiplex PCR was run with 60 Vbeta primers and 13 Jbeta primers. Repertoires were generated with immunoSEQ multiplex PCR, while TCRdb's copy carries only in-frame clones and drops some. The table includes around 110,000 clones, roughly 69% detected once. Sequenced sample: PBMCs. All receptors come from a woman younger than 45 in good health and CMV-seronegative.

The chain employs TRBV5-1 and TRBJ2-2; TRBD2 agrees at 7 bases. The V gene's germline CDR1 is SGHRS and CDR2 YFSETQ. This CDR3 contains 16 residues. V lost 4 bases and J lost 1; bases outside the gene matches: 7. The CDR3 protein is CASSRGVAGNTGELFF. The CDR3 DNA is TGCGCCAGCAGCCGGGGGGTAGCGGGGAACACCGGGGAGCTGTTTTTT. Drawing the rest from reference TRBV5-1 and TRBJ2-2, the complete variable domain is KAGVTQTPRYLIKTRGQQVTLSCSPISGHRSVSWYQQTPGQGLQFLFEYFSETQRNKGNFPGRFSGRQFSNSRSEMNVSTLELGDSALYLCASSRGVAGNTGELFFGEGSRLTVL.

This clone was seen only once. The chain couples TRBV5-4 to TRBJ2-5; no reliable D call. The germline V and J ends were trimmed by 0 bases and 0 bases, with 6 bases remaining between them. In germline, CDR1 is SGHNT, CDR2 YYREEE (reference sequence). The CDR3 contains 14 residues. The CDR3 DNA reads TGTGCCAGCAGCTTGGCCATCAACCAAGAGACCCAGTACTTC. It specifies CASSLAINQETQYF.

The J gene is TRBJ2-7, the V gene TRBV7-9; 9 bases line up with TRBD1. The CDR3 runs 14 residues. Germline V CDR1 and CDR2: SEHNR, FQNEAQ (reference sequence). The trim removed 6 bases at V and 3 bases at J, leaving 6 bases unmatched. This CDR3 reads CASSRDRAVYEQYF. The CDR3 DNA reads TGTGCCAGCAGTAGGGACAGGGCGGTCTACGAGCAGTACTTC.

The chain links TRBV18 to TRBJ1-2, with D unresolved. Germline V gives CDR1 KGHSH, CDR2 LQKENI. V shed 3 bases and J shed 0 bases, with 14 bases lying between them. The CDR3 totals 16 residues. Here the CDR3 DNA reads TGTGCCAGCTCACCCGGGGAGGAAAAAGCTAACTATGGCTACACCTTC. Translating it yields CASSPGEEKANYGYTF. Using reference TRBV18 and TRBJ1-2 for the parts outside the CDR3, the full variable domain is NAGVMQNPRHLVRRRGQEARLRCSPMKGHSHVYWYRQLPEEGLKFMVYLQKENIIDESGMPKERFSAEFPKEGPSILRIQQVVRGDSAAYFCASSPGEEKANYGYTFGSGTRLTVV.

The V gene is TRBV7-3, the J gene TRBJ2-3, with TRBD2 identical over 12 bases. The CDR3 covers 15 residues. Germline trimming cut 5 bases from V and 4 bases from J; bases unmatched to any gene: 4. In germline, CDR1 is SGHTA, CDR2 FQGTGA. The CDR3 nucleotides are TGTGCCAGCAGCCCTCTAGCGGGGGGGGCAGATACGCAGTATTTT. Amino acids: CASSPLAGGADTQYF.

The rearrangement uses TRBV7-2 and TRBJ2-5; D gene unclear. This CDR3 is built from 17 residues. Germline CDR1 reads SGHTA; CDR2 reads FQGNSA. V gave up 3 bases and J gave up 1 base, with 18 bases separating them. The CDR3 sequence: CASSLGAGSRSQETQYF. CDR3 sequence (DNA): TGTGCCAGCAGCTTGGGTGCCGGGTCTCGTTCCCAAGAGACCCAGTACTTC.

The rearrangement links TRBV9 to TRBJ1-4; TRBD1 aligns across 7 bases. CDR1 is SGDLS and CDR2 is YYNGEE in the germline V gene. Losses at the gene ends were 4 bases for V and 8 bases for J; bases not matched to a gene: 14. The CDR3 loop spans 16 amino acids. CDR3 residues: CASSRQTGDVGEKLFF. CDR3 nucleotide sequence: TGTGCCAGCAGCCGACAAACAGGGGATGTAGGGGAAAAACTGTTTTTT.

The V gene is TRBV4-1, the J gene TRBJ2-1; 8 bases line up with TRBD2. V shed 1 base and J 8 bases; nucleotides not matched to a gene: 10. The germline CDR1 and CDR2 sequences are MGHRA and YSYEKL. The CDR3 spans 16 residues. The CDR3 DNA follows: TGCGCCAGCAGCCAAGCAGTCGGGAGGGATATGTATGAGCAGTTCTTC. Its protein product is CASSQAVGRDMYEQFF.

This clone is a singleton in its sample. The chain carries TRBV6-6 and TRBJ2-5; weak D call: TRBD1 (6 bases). With the DNA end fitting TRBJ2-7 better, the J assignment may be wrong. The CDR3 has 15 amino acids. Germline assignment: CDR1 MNHNY and CDR2 SVGAGI (reference sequence). CDR3 sequence: CASSYVAGASYEQYF. The DNA for the CDR3 is TGTGCCAGCAGTTACGTGGCAGGGGCCTCCTACGAGCAGTACTTC.

This chain connects TRBV6-4 to TRBJ1-2; D is perhaps TRBD1 (5 bases). CDR3 length equals 15 residues. Germline lookup yields CDR1 MRHNA and CDR2 SNTAGT. Trimming removed 3 bases from V and 4 bases from J, with 15 bases in between. Here the CDR3 reads CASSESEGAGYGYTF. DNA of the CDR3: TGTGCCAGCAGTGAGTCCGAAGGGGCCGGCTATGGCTACACCTTC.

The chain carries TRBV10-3 and TRBJ2-7; 8 nucleotides line up with TRBD1. Germline CDR1 is ENHRY and CDR2 is SYGVKD. The CDR3 runs 15 residues. The junction had 6 bases not matched to a gene; V was cut back by 2 bases and J by 3 bases. The CDR3 protein is CAISEPGQAGYEQYF. The CDR3 nucleotides read TGTGCCATCAGTGAGCCGGGACAGGCCGGCTACGAGCAGTACTTC.

The CDR3: CASSLRAGATDTQYF. DNA of the CDR3: TGTGCCAGCAGCTTAAGGGCGGGAGCGACAGATACGCAGTATTTT. J is TRBJ2-3 and V is TRBV7-9; 7 bases are shared with TRBD2. V shed 2 bases and J 3 bases; nucleotides not matched to a gene: 5. The CDR3 totals 15 residues. From germline, CDR1 is SEHNR and CDR2 FQNEAQ (reference sequence). The variable domain in full, with the rest retrieved from reference TRBV7-9 and TRBJ2-3, is DTGVSQNPRHKITKRGQNVTFRCDPISEHNRLYWYRQTLGQGPEFLTYFQNEAQLEKSRLLSDRFSAERPKGSFSTLEIQRTEQGDSAMYLCASSLRAGATDTQYFGPGTRLTVL.

The CDR3 DNA reads as TGTGCCAGCAGTGATCAGCGACAGGGCGGCGGGGAGCTGTTTTTT. Translating gives CASSDQRQGGGELFF. The chain is built from TRBV2 and TRBJ2-2; 7 positions match TRBD1. Unmatched junction bases numbered 8, after V lost 3 bases and J lost 7 bases. Germline CDR1 is SNHLY and CDR2 is FYNNEI. CDR3 size: 15 residues.

This chain uses TRBV4-1 with TRBJ1-6; 8 nucleotides agree with TRBD1. Germline assignment: CDR1 MGHRA and CDR2 YSYEKL. The CDR3 extends over 15 amino acids. After removal of 3 bases from V and 5 bases from J, the junction contained 3 bases not matched to a gene. The CDR3 sequence: CASSHDRGNNSPLHF. CDR3 nucleotides: TGCGCCAGCAGCCACGACAGGGGAAATAATTCACCCCTCCACTTT.

This chain joins TRBV7-3 and TRBJ2-7; weak D call: TRBD1 (7 bases). Germline V gene lookup returns CDR1 SGHTA and CDR2 FQGTGA. Deletions cut 1 base from V and 12 bases from J, with 16 bases between. The CDR3 is 13 amino acids. This CDR3 reads CASSLRETGRLYF. In nucleotides, the CDR3 is TGTGCCAGCAGCTTAAGGGAGACAGGGAGGTTGTACTTC.

The chain employs TRBV27 and TRBJ1-2, with D possibly matching TRBD1 (5 bases). Trimming took 3 bases from V and 2 from J, leaving 13 bases between them. In germline, CDR1 is MNHEY, CDR2 SMNVEV (reference sequence). This CDR3 is built from 15 residues. CDR3 DNA: TGTGCCAGCAGTTTCTTGATAGCAGGGAACTATGGCTACACCTTC. Translated, it gives CASSFLIAGNYGYTF.

The chain has TRBV7-9 and TRBJ2-7; 9 bases line up with TRBD1. The CDR3 extends over 14 amino acids. From germline, CDR1 is SEHNR and CDR2 FQNEAQ (reference sequence). J gave up 0 bases and V 4 bases, and 1 base lay outside the gene matches. CDR3 sequence (DNA): TGTGCCAGCAGCTCGGACAGGGGCTCCTACGAGCAGTACTTC. Translating it yields CASSSDRGSYEQYF.

The rearrangement uses TRBV29-1 and TRBJ2-6; TRBD1 matches 7 bases. The CDR3 extends over 17 amino acids. The junction had 10 bases not matched to a gene; V was cut back by 1 base and J by 4 bases. Germline V gene lookup returns CDR1 SQVTM and CDR2 ANQGSEA. Here the CDR3 reads CSVEGTGESFGANVLTF. As DNA, the CDR3 is TGCAGCGTTGAAGGGACAGGCGAATCCTTCGGGGCCAACGTCCTGACTTTC.

This chain links TRBV9 with TRBJ2-7; D might be TRBD2 (5 bases). This CDR3 region has 15 residues. CDR1 and CDR2 from the germline V gene are SGDLS and YYNGEE. Trimming removed 0 bases at V and 2 bases at J, with 12 bases between. Here the CDR3 reads CASSVGSGNTYEQYF. For the CDR3, the DNA is TGTGCCAGCAGCGTAGGGAGCGGAAATACCTACGAGCAGTACTTC.

J is TRBJ2-1 and V is TRBV7-3; D possibly corresponds to TRBD2 (6 bases). This CDR3 has 15 residues. From germline, CDR1 is SGHTA and CDR2 FQGTGA. Trimming took 5 bases from V and 0 from J, leaving 11 bases between them. This chain's CDR3 is CASSLAISSYNEQFF. As DNA, the CDR3 is TGTGCCAGCAGCCTAGCGATAAGCTCCTACAATGAGCAGTTCTTC.

This clone was seen a few times. The chain recombines TRBV28 with TRBJ1-4; D is ambiguous. The germline V gene has CDR1 MDHEN and CDR2 SYDVKM. This CDR3 has 14 residues. Deletions cut 2 bases from V and 4 bases from J, with 8 bases between. The CDR3 sequence is CASSLRHLNEKLFF. The DNA for the CDR3 is TGTGCCAGCAGTTTACGACACCTTAATGAAAAACTGTTTTTT. Drawing the rest from reference TRBV28 and TRBJ1-4, the complete variable domain is DVKVTQSSRYLVKRTGEKVFLECVQDMDHENMFWYRQDPGLGLRLIYFSYDVKMKEKGDIPEGYSVSREKKERFSLILESASTNQTSMYLCASSLRHLNEKLFFGSGTQLSVL.